The 28 T cell receptor beta chains reported below all come from one sample, sequenced in a study of beta chain features in type 1 diabetes. The investigators reverse transcribed all of the isolated RNA, so they sequenced expressed TCRB transcripts. The assay was immunoSEQ multiplex PCR, and TCRdb's table has in-frame clones only and misses some. The sample has approximately 90,000 clones, 25% to 35% seen once. Sequencing was performed on stem cell memory CD4+ T cells from blood. These receptors all stem from a woman aged 18-29 years in good health.

In its sample, this clone was seen a few times. The chain is built from TRBV11-3 and TRBJ2-2; D is ambiguous. There are 13 residues in the CDR3. Germline V gene sequence: CDR1 SGHNT, CDR2 YENEEA. The ends were cut back, 2 bases at V and 6 bases at J, with 7 bases in the middle. The CDR3 loop reads CASSLSGPGELFF. The CDR3 nucleotides read TGTGCCAGCAGCTTATCGGGTCCCGGGGAGCTGTTTTTT.

This clone was observed a few times. The genes are TRBV5-1 and TRBJ2-1; the match to TRBD2 covers 13 bases. After removal of 2 bases from V and 10 bases from J, the junction contained 6 bases not matched to a gene. Germline lookup yields CDR1 SGHRS and CDR2 YFSETQ. This CDR3 has 15 amino acids. The DNA of the CDR3 is TGCGCCAGCAGCTTCGTGGGACTAGCGGGACGAGAGCAGTTCTTC. It is translated as CASSFVGLAGREQFF. Looking up the rest from reference TRBV5-1 and TRBJ2-1 gives the full variable domain: KAGVTQTPRYLIKTRGQQVTLSCSPISGHRSVSWYQQTPGQGLQFLFEYFSETQRNKGNFPGRFSGRQFSNSRSEMNVSTLELGDSALYLCASSFVGLAGREQFFGPGTRLTVL.

This sequence joins TRBV4-3 and TRBJ1-6; 8 bases match TRBD1. The CDR3 contains 16 residues. The germline gives CDR1 LGHNA, CDR2 YSLEER. The trim removed 1 base at V and 10 bases at J, leaving 9 bases unmatched. The CDR3 DNA reads as TGCGCCAGCAGCCAAGGGGCGGGACAGGTCGTCTCACCCCTCCACTTT. Its translation: CASSQGAGQVVSPLHF.

This clone showed up many times. At one of its ends the junction is not consistent with the germline gene, which may arise from a read error. The chain carries TRBV30 and TRBJ2-7, with no clear D. The CDR3 loop spans 11 amino acids. In germline, CDR1 is GTSNPN, CDR2 SVGIG (reference sequence). Here the CDR3 DNA reads TGTGCCTGGAGGGGCTCCGACGAGCAGTACTTC. The encoded protein is CAWRGSDEQYF. Drawing the rest from reference TRBV30 and TRBJ2-7, the complete variable domain is SQTIHQWPATLVQPVGSPLSLECTVEGTSNPNLYWYRQAAGRGLQLLFYSVGIGQISSEVPQNLSASRPQDRQFILSSKKLLLSDSGFYLCAWRGSDEQYFGPGTRLTVT.

The V and J genes are TRBV5-1 and TRBJ2-1, with TRBD1 as a possible D gene (6 bases). The CDR3 extends over 16 amino acids. Per the germline V gene, CDR1 is SGHRS and CDR2 is YFSETQ. Between the trimmed V and J ends, which lost 4 bases and 4 bases, there was a span of 18 bases. The CDR3 bases are TGCGCCAGCAGCCATACCCAGGGGTTGAGGTACAATGAGCAGTTCTTC. It translates to CASSHTQGLRYNEQFF.

This clone was detected a few times. The rearrangement joins TRBV4-1 to TRBJ2-1; TRBD2 might be the D (6 bases). The CDR3 runs 14 residues. Trimming removed 4 bases at V and 8 bases at J, with 15 bases between. The V gene's germline CDR1 is MGHRA and CDR2 YSYEKL. CDR3 DNA: TGCGCCAGCAGCCCATGGAGGGGAAGGGATGAGCAGTTCTTC. Protein: CASSPWRGRDEQFF.

This clone was counted between two and nine times. The same CDR3 is also encoded by other DNA sequences in this sample. This chain links TRBV18 with TRBJ2-5, with 10 bases fitting TRBD1. The CDR3 spans 17 residues. V lost 1 base, J lost 2 bases, and 7 bases stayed unmatched. Looked up from germline, CDR1 is KGHSH and CDR2 is LQKENI. The CDR3 coding sequence is TGTGCCAGCTCACCACGGGACAGGGGTATGGTTCAAGAGACCCAGTACTTC. Its translation: CASSPRDRGMVQETQYF. The complete variable domain, with remaining parts taken from reference TRBV18 and TRBJ2-5, reads NAGVMQNPRHLVRRRGQEARLRCSPMKGHSHVYWYRQLPEEGLKFMVYLQKENIIDESGMPKERFSAEFPKEGPSILRIQQVVRGDSAAYFCASSPRDRGMVQETQYFGPGTRLLVL.

The rearrangement joins TRBV2 to TRBJ1-2; a weak D match, TRBD1 (6 bases). The CDR3 covers 13 residues. Germline V gene sequence: CDR1 SNHLY, CDR2 FYNNEI. Trimming cost V 7 bases and J 2 bases, with 11 bases left between them. DNA of the CDR3: TGTGCCAGCACCGGGGGGCAGAACTATGGCTACACCTTC. Translating it yields CASTGGQNYGYTF.

This clone was recorded many times. This rearrangement joins TRBV14 to TRBJ1-1; possibly TRBD1 for D (6 bases). The CDR3 length is 14 residues. V gave up 5 bases and J gave up 4 bases, with 14 bases separating them. Germline values: CDR1 SGHDN, CDR2 FVKESK. The DNA for the CDR3 is TGTGCCAGCAGCAGAAACGTAGGGGGCACTGAAGCTTTCTTT. Protein product: CASSRNVGGTEAFF.

For the CDR3, the DNA is TGTGCCAGCTCACCACCGGCTGGGCAGTACGAGCAGTACTTC. Encoded protein: CASSPPAGQYEQYF. The genes are TRBV18 and TRBJ2-5; the D is unclear. The J call may be faulty, since TRBJ2-7 better matches the DNA end. The CDR3 is made up of 14 amino acids. Germline V CDR1 and CDR2: KGHSH, LQKENI.

This clone was detected only a few times. The chain carries TRBV4-1 and TRBJ2-2; D is possibly TRBD1 (5 bases). V lost 1 base and J 0 bases, leaving 12 bases between the germline ends. From germline, CDR1 is MGHRA and CDR2 YSYEKL. This CDR3 contains 17 residues. CDR3 residues: CASSQGQGMTNTGELFF. The CDR3 nucleotides are TGCGCCAGCAGCCAAGGTCAGGGCATGACGAACACCGGGGAGCTGTTTTTT.

The chain carries TRBV9 and TRBJ1-1; TRBD1 might be the D (5 bases). This CDR3 is 13 amino acids long. Trimming left V 0 bases short and J 6 bases short, with 9 bases between. Germline lookup yields CDR1 SGDLS and CDR2 YYNGEE. CDR3 in amino acids: CASSVVGGAEAFF. The CDR3 coding sequence is TGTGCCAGCAGCGTAGTGGGGGGAGCTGAAGCTTTCTTT. The complete variable domain, with remaining parts taken from reference TRBV9 and TRBJ1-1, reads DSGVTQTPKHLITATGQRVTLRCSPRSGDLSVYWYQQSLDQGLQFLIQYYNGEERAKGNILERFSAQQFPDLHSELNLSSLELGDSALYFCASSVVGGAEAFFGQGTRLTVV.

This clone was counted between two and nine times. The chain recombines TRBV5-1 with TRBJ2-2, with a possible D match to TRBD2 (6 bases). V gave up 4 bases and J gave up 4 bases, with 11 bases separating them. CDR3 length: 14 amino acids. Per germline, CDR1 SGHRS and CDR2 YFSETQ. The CDR3 loop is CASSRTGSTGELFF. The CDR3 nucleotides read TGCGCCAGCAGCCGTACCGGGAGCACCGGGGAGCTGTTTTTT.

V gene TRBV5-1 combines with J gene TRBJ2-7; 9 bases line up with TRBD2. V lost 4 bases to trimming and J lost 3 bases; unmatched junction nucleotides: 11. CDR3 length equals 16 residues. Looked up from germline, CDR1 is SGHRS and CDR2 is YFSETQ. This chain's CDR3 is CASSPGSSGALYEQYF. Written as DNA, the CDR3 is TGCGCCAGCAGCCCAGGGTCTAGCGGGGCACTCTACGAGCAGTACTTC.

The V and J genes are TRBV7-9 and TRBJ1-2; 10 nucleotides agree with TRBD1. The germline gives CDR1 SEHNR, CDR2 FQNEAQ (reference sequence). Germline trimming cut 4 bases from V and 4 bases from J; bases unmatched to any gene: 15. The length of the CDR3 is 18 residues. CDR3 in amino acids: CASSSLGTGASLIYGYTF. In DNA, the CDR3 is TGTGCCAGCAGCTCTCTCGGGACAGGGGCTTCCCTTATCTATGGCTACACCTTC.

This chain uses TRBV11-1 with TRBJ2-2; perhaps TRBD1 as D (5 bases). CDR3 size: 15 residues. Trimming pared 4 bases from V and 4 bases from J, leaving 13 bases between. Germline V gene lookup returns CDR1 SGHAT and CDR2 FQDESV (reference sequence). For the CDR3, the DNA is TGTGCCAGCAGCTACGGTAGACAGATCACCGGGGAGCTGTTTTTT. Protein: CASSYGRQITGELFF.

There are a few counts of this clone. The chain has TRBV5-6 and TRBJ2-5; possibly TRBD2 for D (5 bases). Germline CDR1 SGHDT, CDR2 YYEEEE. V was trimmed by 3 bases and J by 3 bases, leaving 15 bases between them. CDR3 size: 15 residues. CDR3 protein: CASSYDSGGEETQYF. The CDR3, as DNA: TGTGCCAGCAGCTACGATTCCGGAGGTGAAGAGACCCAGTACTTC.

This sequence joins TRBV30 and TRBJ2-7; 10 bases align to TRBD1. Germline lookup yields CDR1 GTSNPN and CDR2 SVGIG (reference sequence). After removal of 6 bases from V and 10 bases from J, the junction contained 15 bases not matched to a gene. This CDR3 has 14 amino acids. The CDR3 coding sequence is TGTGCCTGCTTTCAGGCGACAGGGGGCGGAGAACAGTACTTC. Translation: CACFQATGGGEQYF. Filled out from reference TRBV30 and TRBJ2-7, the complete variable domain reads SQTIHQWPATLVQPVGSPLSLECTVEGTSNPNLYWYRQAAGRGLQLLFYSVGIGQISSEVPQNLSASRPQDRQFILSSKKLLLSDSGFYLCACFQATGGGEQYFGPGTRLTVT.

This clone was seen more than once but under ten times. The rearrangement uses TRBV6-5 and TRBJ2-4; D remains ambiguous. The CDR3 contains 13 residues. Deletions cut 6 bases from V and 8 bases from J, with 14 bases between. Germline CDR1 is MNHEY and CDR2 is SVGAGI. The CDR3 DNA is TGTGCCAGCAGGTCCACAATTATCGACATTCAGTACTTC. It is translated as CASRSTIIDIQYF.

This chain connects TRBV7-2 to TRBJ2-3, with 11 bases fitting TRBD2. After removal of 4 bases from V and 6 bases from J, the junction contained 12 bases not matched to a gene. Germline loops: CDR1 SGHTA, CDR2 FQGNSA. The CDR3 is made up of 17 amino acids. CDR3 DNA: TGTGCCAGCAGCTCAGTAGCTAGCGGGAGGCCGTGGGATACGCAGTATTTT. This gives the protein CASSSVASGRPWDTQYF.

This sequence joins TRBV20-1 and TRBJ2-3; D is ambiguous. This CDR3 has 10 amino acids. In germline, CDR1 is DFQATT, CDR2 SNEGSKA (reference sequence). The V end lost 6 bases, the J end lost 3 bases, and 4 bases lay between the germline ends. The CDR3 coding sequence is TGCAGTGCCTTTACAGATACGCAGTATTTT. This sequence encodes CSAFTDTQYF.

The chain has TRBV15 and TRBJ2-2, with 7 nucleotides matching TRBD1. V dropped 1 base and J dropped 4; count of bases not matched to a gene: 0. Germline CDR1 reads LNHNV; CDR2 reads YYDKDF (reference sequence). The CDR3 consists of 14 residues. CDR3 amino acids: CATSRGQGTGELFF. The CDR3 DNA reads TGTGCCACCAGCAGAGGACAGGGCACCGGGGAGCTGTTTTTT.

The chain joins TRBV11-2 to TRBJ1-2; TRBD1 matches at 8 bases. Germline lookup yields CDR1 SGHAT and CDR2 FQNNGV. The CDR3 extends over 13 amino acids. After removal of 0 bases from V and 7 bases from J, the junction contained 1 base not matched to a gene. CDR3 loop: CASSLEDRVGYTF. CDR3 in DNA: TGTGCCAGCAGCTTAGAGGACAGGGTTGGCTACACCTTC.

The J gene is TRBJ2-2, the V gene TRBV18; 11 bases match TRBD1. V trimming: 1 base; J trimming: 3 bases; junction bases outside the gene matches: 1. Germline V CDR1 and CDR2: KGHSH, LQKENI. This CDR3 comprises 16 residues. CDR3 loop: CASSPRTGGHTGELFF. The CDR3 bases are TGTGCCAGCTCACCACGGACAGGGGGCCACACCGGGGAGCTGTTTTTT.

This chain joins TRBV6-5 and TRBJ2-7; TRBD1 agrees at 10 bases. Germline V gives CDR1 MNHEY, CDR2 SVGAGI. The CDR3 length is 15 residues. J gave up 5 bases and V 4 bases, and 8 bases lay outside the gene matches. The CDR3 loop reads CASSSDRGQVHEQYF. The CDR3 coding sequence is TGTGCCAGCAGTTCCGACAGGGGGCAAGTCCACGAGCAGTACTTC.

V is TRBV9 and J is TRBJ2-3; the D gene is possibly TRBD2 (5 bases). The CDR3 loop spans 14 amino acids. Per the germline V gene, CDR1 is SGDLS and CDR2 is YYNGEE. Trimming cost V 6 bases and J 5 bases, with 16 bases left between them. The CDR3 DNA follows: TGTGCCAGCAATCCAGCGAGGGCCGTAGATACGCAGTATTTT. Translation gives CASNPARAVDTQYF.

V and J are TRBV5-1 and TRBJ2-2, with D perhaps TRBD2 (5 bases). The CDR3 extends over 14 amino acids. Per germline, CDR1 SGHRS and CDR2 YFSETQ. Trimming stripped 3 bases from V and 6 bases from J, with 12 bases between. The CDR3 DNA is TGCGCCAGCAGCTCCCTCGGGGATTCCGGGGAGCTGTTTTTT. Protein product: CASSSLGDSGELFF.

The V gene is TRBV7-2, the J gene TRBJ2-4, with 8 positions matching TRBD2. Germline V gene data show CDR1 as SGHTA and CDR2 as FQGNSA. CDR3 length equals 18 residues. V gave up 1 base and J gave up 0 bases; unmatched junction bases: 8. Written as DNA, the CDR3 is TGTGCCAGCAGCTTAGGAAGTAGCGGGGCCCTAGCCAAAAACATTCAGTACTTC. It encodes CASSLGSSGALAKNIQYF.